This T cell receptor (beta chain) was retrieved from a study of OX40 agonist ivuxolimab in advanced cancers. For the wider study: Ivuxolimab, which targeted the costimulatory receptor OX40 (CD134), was an agonistic, fully human IgG2 monoclonal antibody. Intravenous ivuxolimab was administered to patients every 2 weeks at six dose levels: 0.01, 0.1, 0.3, 1.5, 3 and 10 mg/kg. Of the roughly 50 dose-escalation patients, hepatocellular carcinoma was present in approximately 20, melanoma in around 15, renal cell carcinoma in 9 and head and neck cancer in 9. The dose-escalation cohort was 80% to 90% male with a mean age of roughly 62 years, ranging from roughly 23 to 80. Patients were allowed to have had prior anti-PD-1, anti-PD-L1 or anti-CTLA-4 therapy, and 40% to 45% of the dose-escalation patients had previously received checkpoint inhibitors. Three dose-escalation patients achieved partial responses, one with hepatocellular carcinoma and two with cutaneous melanoma. The purpose of peripheral TCRbeta sequencing was to test whether ivuxolimab changed TCR sequence diversity and led to clonal T-cell expansion. The paper covers the monotherapy dose-escalation part of the phase I ivuxolimab trial, which included N ≈ 50 patients.

Patients with autoimmune disease history or receiving systemic immunosuppression were excluded from the trial. Peripheral blood for TCR sequencing was collected from all dose cohorts at baseline, on cycle 4 day 1, and on cycle 7 day 1. Samples came from an open-label, multicenter, first-in-human phase I dose-escalation trial of ivuxolimab. Adults with locally advanced or metastatic melanoma, renal cell, hepatocellular, or head and neck squamous cell carcinoma were enrolled in the trial. CD4+ and CD8+ T cells were sorted separately from peripheral blood before TCR sequencing. About this clone itself: Its recognized antigen is unknown. Base-call qualities are not available, and no considerably larger clone is one nucleotide away.

On the study overall, not on this receptor specifically: In the 0.1-3.0 mg/kg groups, partial responders were among the patients with the lowest normalized peripheral clonal expansion, particularly in CD8+ T cells. Low levels of normalized T-cell clonal expansion were also seen in some nonresponding patients. After ivuxolimab, more expanded clones were found on average in CD8+ T cells than in CD4+ T cells. Clonal expansion of both CD4+ and CD8+ blood T cells was observed from baseline to week 6 at doses 0.1 to 3.0 mg/kg. Which antigens the clonally expanded peripheral T cells were specific for was not determined.

To sequence the TCRbeta CDR3 region, genomic DNA was isolated from the sorted cells. TCRbeta CDR3 regions were sequenced using the immunoSEQ Assay. In TCRdb, the immuneACCESS table is reduced to in-frame sequences with V and J assigned. These tables do not hold every clone; where another copy was compared, an unresolved V gene accounts for under half, and the others remain unexplained. The sample table lists tens of thousands of clones, about 80% of them with a count of one. The ten largest make up under 3% of the sample. The germline V gene specifies MDHEN as CDR1 and SYDVKM as CDR2. V was cut back by 7 bases and J by 1 base, leaving a gap of 4 bases between them. Including cysteine and phenylalanine, the CDR3 has 11 amino acids. Of all the DNA, just the CDR3 is kept, 33 bases in frame from base 1.

This receptor was taken from an adult with an advanced solid tumor such as melanoma, head and neck, liver or kidney cancer. This chain is built from TRBV28 and TRBJ1-1; the D gene remains uncertain. The sequencing here drew on CD4+ or CD8+ T cells sorted from blood, taken in a trial of the OX40 agonist ivuxolimab. The nucleotide sequence reads TGTGCCAGCACAGGGAACACTGAAGCTTTCTTT. The resulting protein is CASTGNTEAFF.